These 28 T cell receptor beta chains were sequenced from one sample in a study of blood T cell dynamics during melanoma immunotherapy. This table comes from immunoSEQ multiplex PCR, and its TCRdb copy is limited to in-frame clones, with some not included. This table has approximately 23,000 clones, roughly 86% appearing once. The time point: pre-treatment baseline. Sequenced material: blood, taken from a patient treated with checkpoint blockade. Every receptor here comes from a human donor with melanoma.

The V call is TRBV2, the J call TRBJ2-3; D not resolved. Germline values: CDR1 SNHLY, CDR2 FYNNEI. The CDR3 has 12 residues. V was trimmed by 7 bases and J by 5 bases, leaving 10 bases between them. The CDR3 DNA reads TGTGCCAGCAAAGGATGGGGAGATACGCAGTATTTT. This encodes CASKGWGDTQYF.

The chain combines TRBV11-3 with TRBJ2-7; 9 bases agree with TRBD2. The CDR3 totals 14 residues. With 6 bases clipped from V and 2 bases from J, the junction kept 5 bases outside the gene matches. Germline V gene data show CDR1 as SGHNT and CDR2 as YENEEA. CDR3 nucleotides: TGTGCCAGCAGTCTAGCGGGGACTCCCTACGAGCAGTACTTC. It translates to CASSLAGTPYEQYF.

The chain combines TRBV18 with TRBJ1-1; TRBD1 aligns across 8 bases. Germline V gene data show CDR1 as KGHSH and CDR2 as LQKENI. This CDR3 contains 16 residues. Trimming cost V 3 bases and J 1 base; bases outside gene matches: 7. The CDR3 DNA reads as TGTGCCAGCTCACCCCGGGGGGGGACAGGGAACACTGAAGCTTTCTTT. Protein: CASSPRGGTGNTEAFF.

The V call is TRBV5-4, the J call TRBJ2-6, with a weak D call TRBD2 (5 bases). V lost 2 bases and J lost 2, with 11 bases in between. The V gene's germline CDR1 is SGHNT and CDR2 YYREEE (reference sequence). The CDR3 covers 16 residues. CDR3 DNA: TGTGCCAGCAGCTTCGGAGGTGGTACTGGGGCCAACGTCCTGACTTTC. Encoded protein: CASSFGGGTGANVLTF.

This sequence joins TRBV5-4 and TRBJ2-1; 10 bases align to TRBD2. The V segment lost 4 bases and the J segment 5 bases; nucleotides outside the gene matches: 6. There are 15 residues in the CDR3. From germline, CDR1 is SGHNT and CDR2 YYREEE (reference sequence). CDR3 sequence: CASSPGTSENNEQFF. In DNA, the CDR3 is TGTGCCAGCAGCCCAGGGACTAGCGAGAACAATGAGCAGTTCTTC.

In this sample, this clone turned up once. The chain joins TRBV7-6 to TRBJ1-2; 9 nucleotides line up with TRBD1. CDR1 and CDR2 (germline): SGHVS, FNYEAQ. The CDR3 is 17 residues long. V shed 5 bases, J shed 5 bases, and the junction held 15 bases outside the gene matches. The CDR3 DNA is TGTGCCAGCAGCGCCCGTGCCTGGGACAGGGAAGGGTATGGCTACACCTTC. Protein sequence: CASSARAWDREGYGYTF. Complete variable domain (other parts from reference TRBV7-6 and TRBJ1-2): GAGVSQSPRYKVTKRGQDVALRCDPISGHVSLYWYRQALGQGPEFLTYFNYEAQQDKSGLPNDRFSAERPEGSISTLTIQRTEQRDSAMYRCASSARAWDREGYGYTFGSGTRLTVV.

The V and J genes are TRBV6-6 and TRBJ1-6; D may be TRBD1 (5 bases). In germline, CDR1 is MNHNY, CDR2 SVGAGI (reference sequence). The V and J ends lost 2 bases and 0 bases respectively, with 8 bases between them. CDR3 length: 16 amino acids. In DNA, the CDR3 is TGTGCCAGCAGTTACGGGACCAGCTCCTATAATTCACCCCTCCACTTT. This encodes CASSYGTSSYNSPLHF.

The chain carries TRBV2 and TRBJ2-5; 12 bases are a match to TRBD2. Trimming removed 5 bases from V and 1 base from J; junction bases left unmatched: 8. CDR3 size: 17 residues. Germline V gives CDR1 SNHLY, CDR2 FYNNEI. The CDR3 protein is CASSNPPSGRAQETQYF. CDR3 nucleotides: TGTGCCAGCAGTAACCCCCCTAGCGGGAGGGCCCAAGAGACCCAGTACTTC.

On this clone: Other DNA sequences in the same sample also yield this CDR3. The chain carries TRBV19 and TRBJ1-3; the D gene is possibly TRBD1 (6 bases). The germline CDR1 and CDR2 sequences are LNHDA and SQIVND (reference sequence). Trimming left V 3 bases short and J 0 bases short, with 15 bases between. The CDR3 has 17 residues. CDR3 sequence (DNA): TGTGCCAGTAGTATTACTGACAGGCCAGTCTCTGGAAACACCATATATTTT. Translating gives CASSITDRPVSGNTIYF.

This clone came up a few times. The CDR3: CASSFPGAYGYTF. CDR3 nucleotides: TGTGCCAGTAGTTTTCCGGGGGCCTATGGCTACACCTTC. This chain links TRBV19 with TRBJ1-2; a weak D match, TRBD1 (6 bases). V shed 5 bases and J shed 4 bases, with 11 bases lying between them. CDR1 is LNHDA and CDR2 is SQIVND in the germline V gene (reference sequence). The CDR3 is 13 residues long.

The rearrangement links TRBV14 to TRBJ1-1; 7 nucleotides agree with TRBD1. The trim removed 2 bases at V and 1 base at J, leaving 4 bases unmatched. The germline V gene has CDR1 SGHDN and CDR2 FVKESK. The length of the CDR3 is 15 residues. The CDR3 nucleotides are TGTGCCAGCAGCCAACCGACAGGGTCGAACACTGAAGCTTTCTTT. Protein sequence: CASSQPTGSNTEAFF.

This chain connects TRBV5-8 to TRBJ2-1, with D tentatively TRBD1 or TRBD2 (5 bases each). Looked up from germline, CDR1 is SGHTS and CDR2 is YDEGEE. V shed 5 bases and J shed 0 bases, with 15 bases lying between them. The length of the CDR3 is 16 residues. CDR3 amino acids: CASRRDGMSSYNEQFF. The CDR3 DNA follows: TGTGCCAGCAGACGGGACGGGATGAGCTCCTACAATGAGCAGTTCTTC.

The count of this clone is one. The gene calls are TRBV11-2 and TRBJ1-4, with D hard to call. This CDR3 is built from 15 residues. With 1 base removed from V and 7 bases from J, the gap between germline ends came to 13 bases. Looked up from germline, CDR1 is SGHAT and CDR2 is FQNNGV. CDR3 nucleotides: TGTGCCAGCAGCTTAGCAGGTCCGGCGGGTGAAAAACTGTTTTTT. Residues: CASSLAGPAGEKLFF.

This chain joins TRBV6-5 and TRBJ2-5, with TRBD1 identical over 7 bases. Germline loops: CDR1 MNHEY, CDR2 SVGAGI. V lost 9 bases, J lost 7 bases, and 11 bases stayed unmatched. This CDR3 contains 13 residues. This chain's CDR3 is CASGTVKIGTQYF. The CDR3 nucleotides are TGTGCCAGTGGGACAGTCAAGATCGGGACCCAGTACTTC.

V and J are TRBV6-5 and TRBJ1-4; D is uncertain. Looked up from germline, CDR1 is MNHEY and CDR2 is SVGAGI. V was shortened by 5 bases and J by 7 bases, with 14 bases between the two germline ends. CDR3 size: 14 residues. CDR3 sequence: CASSISTGSEKLFF. The CDR3 DNA sequence: TGTGCCAGCAGTATCTCTACGGGGAGTGAAAAACTGTTTTTT.

On this clone itself: Germline is not matched at one junction end, which may reflect a read error. The V call is TRBV7-7, the J call TRBJ2-5; TRBD2 matches at 10 bases. Per germline, CDR1 SSHAT and CDR2 FNYEAQ (reference sequence). The CDR3 consists of 15 residues. CDR3 nucleotides: TGTGCTAGCAGCTTACAGCGGGGGGGCGGAGAGACCCAGTACTTC. This gives the protein CASSLQRGGGETQYF. Filled out from reference TRBV7-7 and TRBJ2-5, the complete variable domain reads GAGVSQSPRYKVTKRGQDVTLRCDPISSHATLYWYQQALGQGPEFLTYFNYEAQPDKSGLPSDRFSAERPEGSISTLTIQRTEQRDSAMYRCASSLQRGGGETQYFGPGTRLLVL.

The chain uses TRBV5-1 and TRBJ2-3; no clear D gene. Germline-derived CDR1 and CDR2 are SGHRS and YFSETQ. V lost 4 bases, J lost 1 base, and 10 bases lay in between. The CDR3 contains 14 residues. The CDR3 DNA reads as TGCGCCAGCAGCCAACCCGGACGCACAGATACGCAGTATTTT. Its translation: CASSQPGRTDTQYF.

This chain uses TRBV6-5 with TRBJ1-2; unclear D gene. Germline CDR1 reads MNHEY; CDR2 reads SVGAGI. CDR3 length: 15 amino acids. With 0 bases removed from V and 3 bases from J, the gap between germline ends came to 11 bases. Written as DNA, the CDR3 is TGTGCCAGCAGTTACTCCCGAGGCCTGTACTATGGCTACACCTTC. Encoded protein: CASSYSRGLYYGYTF.

The chain has TRBV6-1 and TRBJ1-2; the match to TRBD1 covers 7 bases. Germline CDR1 reads MNHNS; CDR2 reads SASEGT. This CDR3 is 15 amino acids long. The V and J ends lost 6 bases and 3 bases, in that order; junction bases with no gene match: 10. CDR3 nucleotides: TGTGCCAGCAGCAGAGACAGGGTAAGGGACTATGGCTACACCTTC. It codes for CASSRDRVRDYGYTF.

The rearrangement uses TRBV14 and TRBJ2-7; the match to TRBD1 covers 10 bases. The V gene's germline CDR1 is SGHDN and CDR2 FVKESK. After removal of 5 bases from V and 2 bases from J, the junction contained 3 bases not matched to a gene. CDR3 length equals 14 residues. Written as DNA, the CDR3 is TGTGCCAGCAGCACCGGGACAGGGGCCTACGAGCAGTACTTC. It encodes CASSTGTGAYEQYF.

The V call is TRBV5-1, the J call TRBJ1-5, with D possibly matching TRBD1 (5 bases). The V and J ends lost 3 bases and 4 bases respectively, with 14 bases between them. Germline loops: CDR1 SGHRS, CDR2 YFSETQ. The CDR3 extends over 15 amino acids. This chain's CDR3 is CASSWSSGGNQPQHF. CDR3 nucleotide sequence: TGCGCCAGCAGCTGGAGCTCGGGGGGTAATCAGCCCCAGCATTTT.

The chain is built from TRBV7-2 and TRBJ1-5; D gene ambiguous. The V gene's germline CDR1 is SGHTA and CDR2 FQGNSA. This CDR3 region has 13 residues. Trimming stripped 3 bases from V and 4 bases from J, with 7 bases between. CDR3 sequence: CASSFGSNQPQHF. The CDR3 DNA is TGTGCCAGCAGCTTCGGATCTAATCAGCCCCAGCATTTT.

This CDR3 reads CSVDSAPGGTIYF. The CDR3 DNA sequence: TGCAGCGTTGATAGCGCCCCGGGGGGCACCATATATTTT. The chain has TRBV29-1 and TRBJ1-3, with a weak D call TRBD1 (5 bases). Trimming shortened V by 3 bases and J by 9 bases, and 15 bases separated the two germline ends. Germline values: CDR1 SQVTM, CDR2 ANQGSEA. The CDR3 runs to 13 residues.

This clone was observed a single time. The rearrangement joins TRBV4-1 to TRBJ1-1, with D perhaps matching TRBD1 (6 bases). In germline, CDR1 is MGHRA, CDR2 YSYEKL. V was clipped by 4 bases and J by 10 bases, with 22 bases between them. This CDR3 contains 15 residues. The CDR3 sequence: CASSPAFGGDKGAFF. Written as DNA, the CDR3 is TGCGCCAGCAGCCCTGCCTTTGGGGGGGACAAGGGAGCTTTCTTT.

This chain's CDR3 is CASSIMDRVGAGYTF. For the CDR3, the DNA is TGTGCCAGTAGTATAATGGACAGGGTTGGTGCTGGCTACACCTTC. The J gene is TRBJ1-2, the V gene TRBV19; 8 bases are shared with TRBD1. Germline CDR1 is LNHDA and CDR2 is SQIVND (reference sequence). V was pared by 2 bases and J by 7 bases, with 9 bases of the junction left unmatched. This CDR3 spans 15 amino acids.

The gene calls are TRBV18 and TRBJ1-1; D not resolved. With 7 bases removed from V and 0 bases from J, the gap between germline ends came to 9 bases. The CDR3 is 13 residues long. The germline V gene encodes CDR1 KGHSH and CDR2 LQKENI. The CDR3 DNA follows: TGTGCCAGCTACCTGAACATGAACACTGAAGCTTTCTTT. Protein: CASYLNMNTEAFF.

CDR3 DNA sequence: TGTGCCAGCCTGGACAGGGCGGACTATGGCTACACCTTC. It translates to CASLDRADYGYTF. This chain connects TRBV25-1 to TRBJ1-2; TRBD1 agrees at 8 bases. Germline CDR1 reads MGHDK; CDR2 reads SYGVNS. The CDR3 consists of 13 residues. V shed 8 bases, J shed 3 bases, and the junction held 5 bases outside the gene matches.

The chain couples TRBV4-2 to TRBJ2-5, with 7 bases that match TRBD2. This CDR3 is 15 amino acids long. Germline lookup yields CDR1 LGHNA and CDR2 YNFKEQ. With V trimmed by 0 bases and J by 1 base, 2 bases remained unmatched. CDR3 loop: CASSQEGGGQETQYF. Written as DNA, the CDR3 is TGTGCCAGCAGCCAAGAAGGCGGGGGCCAAGAGACCCAGTACTTC.